This section outlines one T cell receptor (beta chain) sequence together with its context. This CDR3 comprises 14 residues. V was pared by 0 bases and J by 7 bases, with 9 bases between. The germline CDR1 and CDR2 sequences are KGHSH and LQKENI. TCRdb keeps only in-frame clones here, not all; method: immunoSEQ multiplex PCR. Of 8,000 to 10,000 clones in the sample, roughly 89% were seen once. As to time point: pre-treatment baseline. Prior systemic cancer therapy, immunosuppressant use and other active malignancies excluded patients. The sample belongs to a study of blood T cell dynamics during melanoma immunotherapy. Across the study: First-line therapy was either pembrolizumab or nivolumab with ipilimumab for metastatic melanoma.

The chain employs TRBV18 and TRBJ1-4; perhaps TRBD1 as D (5 bases). The input for sequencing was blood, taken from a patient treated with checkpoint blockade. This TCR derives from a human donor with melanoma. CDR3 nucleotide sequence: TGTGCCAGCTCACCACCGGGGGACGCTGAAAAACTGTTTTTT. It encodes CASSPPGDAEKLFF. Complete variable domain (other parts from reference TRBV18 and TRBJ1-4): NAGVMQNPRHLVRRRGQEARLRCSPMKGHSHVYWYRQLPEEGLKFMVYLQKENIIDESGMPKERFSAEFPKEGPSILRIQQVVRGDSAAYFCASSPPGDAEKLFFGSGTQLSVL.